This TCR beta chain was documented in a study of PD-L1 blockade in urothelial cancer. Here immunoSEQ multiplex PCR was the method, and the copy in TCRdb shows in-frame clones only, minus some. The data show some 50,000 clones, 88% seen once. From germline, CDR1 is SNHLY and CDR2 FYNNEI. This CDR3 has 13 residues. The J segment lost 2 bases and the V segment lost 9 bases, leaving 3 bases of the junction unmatched. This clone was counted a single time. This specimen consisted of PBMCs, obtained around atezolizumab (anti-PD-L1) treatment. The source of this sequence is a man older than 75 with urothelial cancer. This chain connects TRBV2 to TRBJ1-4; 7 bases are a match to TRBD1. CDR3 sequence reads: CASRDSTNEKLFF. CDR3 DNA sequence: TGTGCCAGTCGGGACAGCACTAATGAAAAACTGTTTTTT.